This T cell receptor (beta chain) was observed in a study of technical replicates of blood from a handful of donors. The table came from immunoSEQ multiplex PCR; TCRdb's copy has only in-frame clones and leaves some out. Of 95,000 or so clones listed, 85% to 95% are singletons. The CDR3 consists of 11 residues. V was shortened by 5 bases and J by 4 bases, with 6 bases between the two germline ends. CDR1 SGHVS and CDR2 FQNEAQ come from the germline V gene. This chain connects TRBV7-8 to TRBJ2-7; no definite D call. Sequenced: T cells isolated from PBMCs. The clonotype comes from a human donor in good health. CDR3 DNA: TGTGCCAGCAGCCCCCTATACGAGCAGTACTTC. It yields the protein CASSPLYEQYF.